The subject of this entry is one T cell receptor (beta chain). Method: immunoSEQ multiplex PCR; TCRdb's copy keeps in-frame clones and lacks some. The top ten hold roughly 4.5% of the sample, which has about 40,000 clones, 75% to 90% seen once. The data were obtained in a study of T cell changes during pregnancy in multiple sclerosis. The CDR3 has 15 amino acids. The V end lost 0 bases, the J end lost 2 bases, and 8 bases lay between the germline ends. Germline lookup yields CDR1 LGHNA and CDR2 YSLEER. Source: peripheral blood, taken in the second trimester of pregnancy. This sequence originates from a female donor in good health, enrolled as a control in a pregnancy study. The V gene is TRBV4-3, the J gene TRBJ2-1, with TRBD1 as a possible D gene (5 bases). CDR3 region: CASSQDRVPYNEQFF. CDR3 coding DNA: TGCGCCAGCAGCCAAGACAGGGTTCCCTACAATGAGCAGTTCTTC.